A single sample is the source of the 20 T cell receptor beta chains below, sequenced in a study of cytomegalovirus exposure and HLA in healthy donors. Primers: 60 Vbeta forward and 13 Jbeta reverse. TCRdb keeps only in-frame clones here, not all; method: immunoSEQ multiplex PCR. The sample includes 75,000 to 90,000 clones. Sequenced input: PBMCs. The receptors were sampled from a woman in her sixties or seventies in good health and CMV-seronegative.

The chain is built from TRBV29-1 and TRBJ1-1; the match to TRBD1 covers 8 bases. Trimming cost V 7 bases and J 2 bases; bases outside gene matches: 6. CDR1 is SQVTM, CDR2 ANQGSEA, per germline. This CDR3 comprises 13 residues. In nucleotides, the CDR3 is TGCAGCGAGACAGGGGCCGGCAACACTGAAGCTTTCTTT. It is translated as CSETGAGNTEAFF. The full variable domain, rest sourced from reference TRBV29-1 and TRBJ1-1, is SAVISQKPSRDICQRGTSLTIQCQVDSQVTMMFWYRQQPGQSLTLIATANQGSEATYESGFVIDKFPISRPNLTFSTLTVSNMSPEDSSIYLCSETGAGNTEAFFGQGTRLTVV.

This chain connects TRBV5-4 to TRBJ2-7; TRBD2 matches at 7 bases. V trimming: 2 bases; J trimming: 2 bases; junction bases outside the gene matches: 13. This CDR3 is built from 17 residues. CDR1 is SGHNT and CDR2 is YYREEE in the germline V gene (reference sequence). The CDR3 nucleotides read TGTGCCAGCAGCTTATTCGCGGGGGAAACAGTGACCTACGAGCAGTACTTC. Translated: CASSLFAGETVTYEQYF.

The rearrangement joins TRBV5-4 to TRBJ2-1; D gene unclear. V was pared by 3 bases and J by 0 bases, with 13 bases between. The CDR3 has 16 amino acids. CDR1 is SGHNT, CDR2 YYREEE, per germline (reference sequence). CDR3 sequence reads: CASSSQAESSYNEQFF. CDR3 DNA: TGTGCCAGCAGCTCCCAAGCTGAGAGCTCCTACAATGAGCAGTTCTTC.

The chain employs TRBV10-3 and TRBJ2-1; 8 bases line up with TRBD2. Germline V gene data show CDR1 as ENHRY and CDR2 as SYGVKD. Losses at the gene ends were 7 bases for V and 0 bases for J; bases not matched to a gene: 5. The CDR3 spans 15 residues. CDR3 nucleotide sequence: TGTGCCATCACCGACGCGGGGGGCTCCTACAATGAGCAGTTCTTC. Translated, it gives CAITDAGGSYNEQFF.

This CDR3 is CASRPTGGQPQHF. CDR3 nucleotides: TGTGCCAGCAGGCCGACAGGGGGTCAGCCCCAGCATTTT. The chain joins TRBV6-5 to TRBJ1-5; 9 bases fit TRBD1. Losses at the gene ends were 6 bases for V and 6 bases for J; bases not matched to a gene: 3. CDR1 and CDR2 (germline): MNHEY, SVGAGI. The CDR3 extends over 13 amino acids.

The chain joins TRBV6-4 to TRBJ1-1; no clear D. CDR1 and CDR2 from the germline V gene are MRHNA and SNTAGT. Deletions cut 8 bases from V and 1 base from J, with 17 bases between. This CDR3 region has 15 residues. The CDR3 loop is CASRTVRERNTEAFF. CDR3 coding DNA: TGTGCCAGCCGTACAGTCCGGGAGAGGAACACTGAAGCTTTCTTT.

The chain combines TRBV2 with TRBJ2-7, with D tentatively TRBD2 (6 bases). The CDR3 has 13 residues. Germline lookup yields CDR1 SNHLY and CDR2 FYNNEI. V dropped 7 bases and J dropped 0 bases, with 10 bases sitting between them. CDR3 nucleotide sequence: TGTGCCAGCATCCAGCGGGCCTCCTACGAGCAGTACTTC. This gives the protein CASIQRASYEQYF.

This chain uses TRBV25-1 with TRBJ1-1; a possible D gene is TRBD1 (6 bases). The ends were cut back, 5 bases at V and 4 bases at J, with 14 bases in the middle. Germline V lookup: CDR1 MGHDK, CDR2 SYGVNS. There are 14 residues in the CDR3. As DNA, the CDR3 is TGTGCCAGCAGTAAAACAGGGCTCGGCACTGAAGCTTTCTTT. It is translated as CASSKTGLGTEAFF.

The chain has TRBV27 and TRBJ1-2; D gene ambiguous. CDR1 MNHEY and CDR2 SMNVEV come from the germline V gene (reference sequence). This CDR3 region has 14 residues. Trimming cost V 2 bases and J 4 bases, with 11 bases left between them. CDR3 amino acids: CASSLRGQFYGYTF. The CDR3 DNA sequence: TGTGCCAGCAGTTTACGAGGGCAGTTCTATGGCTACACCTTC.

The chain links TRBV27 to TRBJ2-3, with TRBD2 as a possible D gene (5 bases). Trimming removed 10 bases at V and 1 base at J, with 12 bases between. The CDR3 spans 13 residues. CDR1 is MNHEY and CDR2 is SMNVEV in the germline V gene (reference sequence). CDR3 residues: CATGLRGTDTQYF. DNA for the CDR3: TGTGCCACCGGTTTGAGGGGCACAGATACGCAGTATTTT.

V and J are TRBV9 and TRBJ1-1; tentative D call: TRBD1 (6 bases). Per germline, CDR1 SGDLS and CDR2 YYNGEE. Trimming took 4 bases from V and 4 from J, leaving 14 bases between them. The CDR3 has 14 amino acids. The CDR3 region has the DNA TGTGCCAGCAGCCCCGGACAGATTGGCACTGAAGCTTTCTTT. Its translation: CASSPGQIGTEAFF.

The V gene is TRBV7-2, the J gene TRBJ2-1; the match to TRBD2 covers 10 bases. Losses at the gene ends were 5 bases for V and 7 bases for J; bases not matched to a gene: 8. This CDR3 comprises 15 residues. Germline loops: CDR1 SGHTA, CDR2 FQGNSA. The CDR3 DNA reads TGTGCCAGCAGCGCACTAGCGGGAAGTTTAAATGAGCAGTTCTTC. Translated: CASSALAGSLNEQFF.

The rearrangement joins TRBV28 to TRBJ1-2; D ambiguous. This CDR3 is 12 amino acids long. Germline CDR1 and CDR2: MDHEN and SYDVKM. Trimming took 5 bases from V and 5 from J, leaving 9 bases between them. For the CDR3, the DNA is TGTGCCAGCAGTCAAGACACATATGGCTACACCTTC. Protein: CASSQDTYGYTF.

The J gene is TRBJ2-7, the V gene TRBV6-5; 7 positions match TRBD1. CDR1 and CDR2 (germline): MNHEY, SVGAGI. The CDR3 consists of 14 residues. V trimming: 5 bases; J trimming: 1 base; junction bases outside the gene matches: 5. As DNA, the CDR3 is TGTGCCAGCAGTCTAAAGACAGGGTCCTACGAGCAGTACTTC. Amino acids: CASSLKTGSYEQYF.

This chain links TRBV11-2 with TRBJ1-2; maybe TRBD1 (5 bases). This CDR3 region has 14 residues. CDR1 is SGHAT, CDR2 FQNNGV, per germline. Trimming took off 4 bases at V and 4 bases at J, with 13 bases between the two ends. CDR3 nucleotides: TGTGCCAGCAGCTCGGGGGTAGGACTCTATGGCTACACCTTC. It yields the protein CASSSGVGLYGYTF.

This chain joins TRBV19 and TRBJ1-1, with TRBD1 matching 9 bases. The junction had 9 bases not matched to a gene; V was cut back by 4 bases and J by 3 bases. The CDR3 sequence is 16 residues long. From germline, CDR1 is LNHDA and CDR2 SQIVND (reference sequence). CDR3 DNA: TGTGCCAGTAGTACACCGGGACAGGGCTTACACACTGAAGCTTTCTTT. Its translation is CASSTPGQGLHTEAFF.

This chain connects TRBV6-5 to TRBJ2-5; 8 nucleotides agree with TRBD2. The DNA matches TRBJ2-7 better at its end, which makes the J call doubtful. The CDR3 is 14 amino acids. The germline V gene has CDR1 MNHEY and CDR2 SVGAGI. CDR3: CASRERELAYEQYF. The CDR3 nucleotides are TGTGCCAGCAGGGAGCGGGAGCTCGCCTACGAGCAGTACTTC.

This rearrangement joins TRBV6-4 to TRBJ1-2; possible D gene TRBD1, 5 bases. V shed 3 bases and J shed 6 bases, with 14 bases lying between them. The CDR3 is 14 residues long. CDR1 and CDR2 (germline): MRHNA, SNTAGT. CDR3 protein: CASSDIGAANGYTF. DNA for the CDR3: TGTGCCAGCAGTGATATAGGGGCTGCTAATGGCTACACCTTC.

This rearrangement joins TRBV5-1 to TRBJ2-1, with TRBD2 matching 8 bases. The CDR3 spans 16 residues. In germline, CDR1 is SGHRS, CDR2 YFSETQ. With 6 bases clipped from V and 4 bases from J, the junction kept 12 bases outside the gene matches. CDR3 protein: CASTAPGLEGYNEQFF. In nucleotides, the CDR3 is TGCGCCAGCACCGCCCCGGGACTAGAGGGGTACAATGAGCAGTTCTTC.

The chain joins TRBV11-1 to TRBJ2-2, with D possibly TRBD2 on 5 matching bases. CDR1 SGHAT and CDR2 FQDESV come from the germline V gene (reference sequence). With 0 bases removed from V and 3 bases from J, the gap between germline ends came to 5 bases. The CDR3 loop spans 14 amino acids. This chain's CDR3 is CASSLALDTGELFF. CDR3 sequence (DNA): TGTGCCAGCAGCTTAGCACTAGACACCGGGGAGCTGTTTTTT.